These T cell receptor beta chains were read from a single sample in a study of blood T cell repertoires in COVID-19. The assay was immunoSEQ multiplex PCR, and TCRdb's table has in-frame clones only and misses some. The sample holds roughly 110,000 clones, approximately 86% seen once. The sequenced material came from peripheral blood. The receptors shown here come from a man aged 40-49 years with acute or convalescent COVID-19. Both conserved end residues are trimmed from each CDR3. Clone size, where shown, is once, few, many, or a class for clones that have expanded.

size | J | V | CDR3
. | TRBJ1-2 | TRBV6-5 | ASSRDRVNYGYT
. | TRBJ2-1 | TRBV7-3 | ASSLSSDNEQF
. | TRBJ1-5 | TRBV7-2 | ASSPQGSYSNQPQH
few | TRBJ1-6 | TRBV2 | ASSEGTGRNSPLH
. | TRBJ2-1 | TRBV7-2 | ASSSWGSSYNEQF
. | TRBJ2-7 | TRBV5-6 | ASSSLWRTRTYEQY
. | TRBJ1-1 | TRBV30 | AWSGGSGAGGRGTEAF
. | TRBJ2-1 | TRBV11-2 | ASSSKGQGAYNEQF
. | TRBJ1-2 | TRBV6-4 | ASSREPGQDYGYT
. | TRBJ1-6 | TRBV30 | AWNLGQGVFSPLH
. | TRBJ1-4 | TRBV27 | ASGSVVEGEKLF
. | TRBJ2-1 | TRBV12-3/TRBV12-4 | ASSSTDPEQF
. | TRBJ2-1 | TRBV18 | ASSTGTGPGNEQF
. | TRBJ1-4 | TRBV4-1 | ASSQRQGNEKLF
. | TRBJ1-2 | TRBV9 | ASSVDSEQGRPNYGYT
. | TRBJ2-1 | TRBV7-6 | ASSSLRTDNEQF
once | TRBJ2-2 | TRBV30 | AWSAGSNTGELF
. | TRBJ1-5 | TRBV12-5 | ASGTTGELGQPQH
. | TRBJ2-7 | TRBV10-2 | ASSGLSGSGAYEQY
. | TRBJ1-5 | TRBV5-1 | ASSREGGNQPQH
. | TRBJ2-7 | TRBV6-5 | ASSYSDRGREQY
. | TRBJ2-3 | TRBV7-3 | ASSLSGVYTDTQY
. | TRBJ2-2 | TRBV2 | ASSPRGVNTGELF
. | TRBJ2-1 | TRBV7-2 | ASSLGGINPNEQF
. | TRBJ2-7 | TRBV9 | ASSVDRDRGYEQY
. | TRBJ1-2 | TRBV19 | ASSNSGVAGYT
. | TRBJ2-1 | TRBV5-1 | ASNSNYGSSYNEQF
. | TRBJ2-5 | TRBV6-2/TRBV6-3 | ASSKSRTGLRLATQY
. | TRBJ1-1 | TRBV13 | ASSPTNRGLGTEAF
. | TRBJ1-5 | TRBV5-6 | ASSRNTGASNQPQH